This entry lists 6 T cell receptor beta chains sequenced from one sample in a study of T cells in Graves' hyperthyroidism and ophthalmopathy (dated by TCRdb to between 2018 and 2021). The library was made by multiplex PCR. Sequencing took place on an Illumina HiSeq 2000. Amplification of TCR beta CDR3 regions was carried out from RNA transcripts. The first round of RT-PCR for the TCR CDR3 was performed with the HTBI primer set and the Qiagen OneStep RT-PCR kit. TCRdb reworked the public reads: Q25 trimming with fastp, MiXCR clone assembly, productive beta chains retained. Each CDR3 protein appears once, grouped with its most common genes and DNA. This sample is represented by approximately 430,000 distinct CDR3 sequences; 15% to 17% of them were singletons. The top ten clones comprise 13% to 15% of the sample. The material sequenced was blood. These receptor sequences come from a woman aged 18-29 years with Graves' hyperthyroidism.

This clonotype was counted many times. The chain is built from TRBV12-3 or TRBV12-4 and TRBJ1-2; 8 nucleotides align to TRBD1. V was pared by 4 bases and J by 8 bases, with 6 bases of the junction left unmatched. The CDR3 sequence is 13 residues long. CDR3 in amino acids: CASSSRTGRGYTF. DNA for the CDR3: TGTGCCAGCAGTTCCCGGACAGGGAGAGGCTACACCTTC.

About this clonotype: A read error is possible here, since a much larger clone lies one base away. This chain links TRBV27 with TRBJ1-2; 7 bases align to TRBD1. Germline CDR1 reads MNHEY; CDR2 reads SMNVEV (reference sequence). The CDR3 runs to 17 residues. Trimming at V came to 5 bases and at J to 7 bases, leaving 19 bases not matched to a gene. CDR3 sequence (DNA): TGTGCCAGCAGTCTCGACCCGAACAGGGGATGGTTTCGTGGCTACACCTTC. It yields the protein CASSLDPNRGWFRGYTF.

This clonotype occurred many times. This chain links TRBV7-2 with TRBJ2-1; tentatively, D is TRBD1 or TRBD2 (5 bases each). CDR3 length: 15 amino acids. V lost 5 bases and J lost 0, with 11 bases in between. CDR1 is SGHTA and CDR2 is FQGNSA in the germline V gene. The CDR3, as DNA: TGTGCCAGCAGCCCCAGGGACCTCTCCTACAATGAGCAGTTCTTC. Its translation is CASSPRDLSYNEQFF.

This clonotype was found many times. CDR3 bases: TGTGCCAGCAGATTGACGCTGTACAATGAGCAGTTCTTC. Translating gives CASRLTLYNEQFF. J is TRBJ2-1 and V is TRBV28; D is unclear. The CDR3 contains 13 residues. Germline V gives CDR1 MDHEN, CDR2 SYDVKM. Trimming shortened V by 6 bases and J by 4 bases, and 10 bases separated the two germline ends.

The V call is TRBV6-1, the J call TRBJ2-1; 13 bases line up with TRBD2. Germline V CDR1 and CDR2: MNHNS, SASEGT. There are 13 residues in the CDR3. The V and J ends lost 5 bases and 15 bases, in that order; junction bases with no gene match: 7. In nucleotides, the CDR3 is TGTGCCAGCAGTCCGGGACTAGCGGGACTTCGGTTCTTC. Translation gives CASSPGLAGLRFF.

This clonotype was seen a few times. The chain links TRBV12-3 or TRBV12-4 to TRBJ1-5; D may be TRBD1 (6 bases). The ends were cut back, 3 bases at V and 6 bases at J, with 12 bases in the middle. The CDR3 is 14 amino acids. CDR3 DNA sequence: TGTGCCAGCAGTTTTAAGGGGGTTAGTCAGCCCCAGCATTTT. Protein sequence: CASSFKGVSQPQHF.